The 27 T cell receptor beta chains listed next were all sequenced from one sample in a study of blood T cell repertoires in COVID-19. Using immunoSEQ multiplex PCR, the repertoire was profiled, and TCRdb retains in-frame clones only, with some absent. The sample holds some 330,000 clones, around 90% seen once. The specimen was PBMCs or T cells enriched from blood (not recorded which). The receptor source for this set is a young man who had recovered from COVID-19.

J is TRBJ2-7 and V is TRBV6-4, with 13 nucleotides matching TRBD2. Germline trimming cut 3 bases from V and 4 bases from J; bases unmatched to any gene: 15. From germline, CDR1 is MRHNA and CDR2 SNTAGT. The CDR3 is 19 residues long. The CDR3 sequence: CASSDNNRNGLAGEYEQYF. CDR3 DNA: TGTGCCAGCAGTGATAACAACCGAAATGGACTAGCGGGGGAGTACGAGCAGTACTTC.

With respect to this clone: In the same sample, other DNA sequences code for this CDR3. The rearrangement uses TRBV2 and TRBJ1-1, with D perhaps TRBD1 (6 bases). Germline CDR1 reads SNHLY; CDR2 reads FYNNEI. The ends were cut back, 2 bases at V and 2 bases at J, with 9 bases in the middle. CDR3 length: 14 residues. DNA for the CDR3: TGTGCCAGCAGTGAACAGGGGCCCAACACTGAAGCTTTCTTT. This sequence encodes CASSEQGPNTEAFF.

This clone was observed once. V usage is TRBV11-2 and J usage is TRBJ1-2; D is undetermined. The V and J ends lost 1 base and 11 bases respectively, with 14 bases between them. Germline CDR1 and CDR2: SGHAT and FQNNGV. There are 13 residues in the CDR3. DNA for the CDR3: TGTGCCAGCAGCTTAGGTGCACCCACATGGTACACCTTC. Amino acids: CASSLGAPTWYTF.

This clone was seen just once. The chain uses TRBV2 and TRBJ1-1; 7 bases are a match to TRBD1. The CDR3 is made up of 16 amino acids. After removal of 6 bases from V and 0 bases from J, the junction contained 10 bases not matched to a gene. Germline V gene data show CDR1 as SNHLY and CDR2 as FYNNEI. The CDR3 region has the DNA TGTGCCAGCAGCCTCGAGGGACAGCTCATGAACACTGAAGCTTTCTTT. This sequence encodes CASSLEGQLMNTEAFF.

V gene TRBV3-1 (or the pseudogene TRBV3-2) combines with J gene TRBJ2-1; 8 nucleotides agree with TRBD1. Germline-derived CDR1 and CDR2 are LGHDT and YNNKEL (reference sequence). This CDR3 spans 16 amino acids. V lost 0 bases to trimming and J lost 4 bases; unmatched junction nucleotides: 5. The CDR3 nucleotides are TGTGCCAGCAGCCAAGAAGACAGGGGCCGATACAATGAGCAGTTCTTC. Its protein product is CASSQEDRGRYNEQFF.

This chain uses TRBV19 with TRBJ2-1; a possible D gene is TRBD1 (6 bases). Germline V lookup: CDR1 LNHDA, CDR2 SQIVND (reference sequence). The CDR3 runs 17 residues. With 4 bases removed from V and 0 bases from J, the gap between germline ends came to 16 bases. The CDR3: CASSTPPGVSSYNEQFF. Here the CDR3 DNA reads TGTGCCAGTAGTACCCCACCAGGGGTAAGCTCCTACAATGAGCAGTTCTTC.

The chain carries TRBV3-1 (or the pseudogene TRBV3-2) and TRBJ1-4, with 9 bases fitting TRBD1. The trim removed 4 bases at V and 7 bases at J, leaving 10 bases unmatched. From germline, CDR1 is LGHDT and CDR2 YNNKEL (reference sequence). This CDR3 has 16 residues. CDR3 nucleotides: TGTGCCAGCAGCCCCGCCCGGACAGGGGCGAGTGAAAAACTGTTTTTT. It encodes CASSPARTGASEKLFF.

This clone was seen more than once but under ten times. This sequence joins TRBV7-9 and TRBJ2-7; D is possibly TRBD2 (6 bases). There are 16 residues in the CDR3. Germline V lookup: CDR1 SEHNR, CDR2 FQNEAQ (reference sequence). Trimming left V 7 bases short and J 2 bases short, with 21 bases between. CDR3 coding DNA: TGTGCCAGCACCTCCCGAGTCGGGGGATCAACCTACGAGCAGTACTTC. Residues: CASTSRVGGSTYEQYF.

CDR3: CASMSGGLAGSGELFF. The CDR3 DNA is TGTGCCAGCATGAGCGGGGGGCTTGCTGGGTCCGGGGAGCTGTTTTTT. V usage is TRBV9 and J usage is TRBJ2-2; 9 bases fit TRBD2. Looked up from germline, CDR1 is SGDLS and CDR2 is YYNGEE. This CDR3 spans 16 amino acids. The trim removed 6 bases at V and 6 bases at J, leaving 12 bases unmatched.

V and J are TRBV2 and TRBJ1-4; D call uncertain. CDR3 length: 11 amino acids. V was pared by 4 bases and J by 12 bases, with 9 bases between. Per germline, CDR1 SNHLY and CDR2 FYNNEI. This CDR3 is CASSGEAELFF. DNA for the CDR3: TGTGCCAGCAGTGGGGAAGCGGAACTGTTTTTT.

The chain carries TRBV14 and TRBJ2-7; D is perhaps TRBD1 (5 bases). CDR3 length: 12 amino acids. The V and J ends lost 1 base and 5 bases respectively, with 6 bases between them. Looked up from germline, CDR1 is SGHDN and CDR2 is FVKESK. Here the CDR3 reads CASSQADNEQYF. CDR3 bases: TGTGCCAGCAGCCAAGCGGACAACGAGCAGTACTTC. Based on the CDR3 plus reference TRBV14 and TRBJ2-7, the full variable domain is EAGVTQFPSHSVIEKGQTVTLRCDPISGHDNLYWYRRVMGKEIKFLLHFVKESKQDESGMPNNRFLAERTGGTYSTLKVQPAELEDSGVYFCASSQADNEQYFGPGTRLTVT.

The chain uses TRBV30 and TRBJ1-5; D call uncertain. CDR1 GTSNPN and CDR2 SVGIG come from the germline V gene (reference sequence). Trimming shortened V by 1 base and J by 0 bases, and 7 bases separated the two germline ends. The CDR3 spans 14 residues. Here the CDR3 DNA reads TGTGCCTGGAGTGGGACTAATAGCAATCAGCCCCAGCATTTT. Translated: CAWSGTNSNQPQHF.

The CDR3 sequence is CASSLQGSGNTIYF. The CDR3 DNA is TGTGCCAGCTCACTACAGGGTTCTGGAAACACCATATATTTT. J is TRBJ1-3 and V is TRBV18; a possible D gene is TRBD1 (6 bases). V shed 4 bases and J shed 1 base, with 8 bases lying between them. The CDR3 runs 14 residues. Germline lookup yields CDR1 KGHSH and CDR2 LQKENI.

The J gene is TRBJ1-1, the V gene TRBV2; no firm D call. In germline, CDR1 is SNHLY, CDR2 FYNNEI. The CDR3 has 15 amino acids. V lost 0 bases to trimming and J lost 0 bases, with 8 bases between them. The CDR3 loop reads CASSEALRLNTEAFF. The CDR3 DNA reads as TGTGCCAGCAGTGAAGCGCTGCGGCTGAACACTGAAGCTTTCTTT.

This rearrangement joins TRBV28 to TRBJ2-5; 8 nucleotides agree with TRBD1. The CDR3 loop spans 16 amino acids. Germline loops: CDR1 MDHEN, CDR2 SYDVKM. Losses at the gene ends were 6 bases for V and 5 bases for J; bases not matched to a gene: 14. The CDR3 loop is CASSPNPGRGLETQYF. The CDR3 DNA is TGTGCCAGCAGCCCAAATCCCGGCAGGGGGCTTGAGACCCAGTACTTC.

This clone was detected a few times. The gene calls are TRBV28 and TRBJ2-1; 11 bases line up with TRBD2. V lost 6 bases and J lost 8; bases outside the gene matches: 6. Germline V CDR1 and CDR2: MDHEN, SYDVKM. The CDR3 is made up of 14 amino acids. Written as DNA, the CDR3 is TGTGCCAGCAGAACTAGCGGGGGAACCTATGAGCAGTTCTTC. Protein: CASRTSGGTYEQFF.

The chain uses TRBV28 and TRBJ1-2; D is unresolved. The V gene's germline CDR1 is MDHEN and CDR2 SYDVKM. This CDR3 has 13 amino acids. Trimming cost V 3 bases and J 7 bases, with 12 bases left between them. The CDR3 is CASSLLRDTGYTF. The CDR3 nucleotides read TGTGCCAGCAGTTTGTTGCGGGATACTGGCTACACCTTC.

V is TRBV4-1 and J is TRBJ2-3; 9 bases fit TRBD2. Germline V lookup: CDR1 MGHRA, CDR2 YSYEKL. The CDR3 contains 18 residues. V lost 3 bases and J lost 3; bases outside the gene matches: 13. CDR3 DNA: TGCGCCAGCAGCCAGCTAGCGGGGAAGGTTTTCGGTACAGATACGCAGTATTTT. Amino acid sequence: CASSQLAGKVFGTDTQYF.

The V call is TRBV6-5, the J call TRBJ2-2; unclear D gene. The CDR3 length is 11 residues. The V end lost 3 bases, the J end lost 8 bases, and 4 bases lay between the germline ends. Germline V CDR1 and CDR2: MNHEY, SVGAGI. CDR3 residues: CASSYMGELFF. The DNA of the CDR3 is TGTGCCAGCAGTTATATGGGGGAGCTGTTTTTT.

The V and J genes are TRBV5-6 and TRBJ2-7; tentative D call: TRBD1 (6 bases). The CDR3 totals 15 residues. The germline CDR1 and CDR2 sequences are SGHDT and YYEEEE. V shed 0 bases and J shed 5 bases, with 15 bases lying between them. This chain's CDR3 is CASSLDSGVMDEQYF. In DNA, the CDR3 is TGTGCCAGCAGCTTGGACTCAGGGGTAATGGACGAGCAGTACTTC.

As to this clone: Other DNA sequences from this sample encode an identical CDR3 as well. V gene TRBV2 combines with J gene TRBJ1-2; D is perhaps TRBD1 (5 bases). CDR3 length: 14 amino acids. V lost 2 bases to trimming and J lost 5 bases, with 12 bases between them. Germline loops: CDR1 SNHLY, CDR2 FYNNEI. In DNA form, the CDR3 reads TGTGCCAGCAGTGAAACCGGGGGGTCGTATGGCTACACCTTC. This encodes CASSETGGSYGYTF.

The chain employs TRBV7-9 and TRBJ1-1, with unresolved D. Germline assignment: CDR1 SEHNR and CDR2 FQNEAQ (reference sequence). The CDR3 is 12 amino acids. V lost 3 bases and J lost 2, with 4 bases in between. The CDR3 loop is CASSFSNTEAFF. In DNA, the CDR3 is TGTGCCAGCAGCTTTAGCAACACTGAAGCTTTCTTT.

The chain has TRBV7-8 and TRBJ2-1; TRBD2 aligns across 9 bases. The CDR3 length is 18 residues. V lost 3 bases, J lost 0 bases, and 9 bases stayed unmatched. Germline CDR1 reads SGHVS; CDR2 reads FQNEAQ. The CDR3 DNA sequence: TGTGCCAGCAGCTTTGCATTAGCGGGGGCTACCTCCTACAATGAGCAGTTCTTC. Its translation is CASSFALAGATSYNEQFF.

The chain uses TRBV3-1 (or the pseudogene TRBV3-2) and TRBJ1-2, with a tentative D call TRBD1 (6 bases). Looked up from germline, CDR1 is LGHDT and CDR2 is YNNKEL (reference sequence). Trimming shortened V by 0 bases and J by 5 bases, and 19 bases separated the two germline ends. This CDR3 is 17 amino acids long. The CDR3 nucleotides read TGTGCCAGCAGCCAAGATCTCAGGGGCCGCCTTAGGTATGGCTACACCTTC. This encodes CASSQDLRGRLRYGYTF.

The V gene is TRBV24-1, the J gene TRBJ2-7, with a tentative D call TRBD1 (5 bases). CDR1 is KGHDR and CDR2 is SFDVKD in the germline V gene. V gave up 0 bases and J gave up 3 bases, with 17 bases separating them. The CDR3 length is 17 residues. The CDR3 nucleotides are TGTGCCACCAGTGATTTGCGAAAAAGGGGTATCATCTACGAGCAGTACTTC. Translation: CATSDLRKRGIIYEQYF.

The CDR3 region has the DNA TGTGCCAGCAGCCAAGATCTGGAGGTAGAGCTGTTTTTT. Its protein product is CASSQDLEVELFF. This chain uses TRBV3-1 (or the pseudogene TRBV3-2) with TRBJ2-2, with a weak D call TRBD2 (5 bases). The CDR3 runs 13 residues. CDR1 is LGHDT and CDR2 is YNNKEL in the germline V gene (reference sequence). Trimming took 0 bases from V and 11 from J, leaving 10 bases between them.

This chain links TRBV7-9 with TRBJ2-2; no clear D gene. The CDR3 contains 14 residues. V lost 2 bases and J lost 6, with 10 bases in between. The germline V gene has CDR1 SEHNR and CDR2 FQNEAQ (reference sequence). CDR3 sequence (DNA): TGTGCCAGCAGCTTATCGTGGTCAGCCGGGGAGCTGTTTTTT. This gives the protein CASSLSWSAGELFF.